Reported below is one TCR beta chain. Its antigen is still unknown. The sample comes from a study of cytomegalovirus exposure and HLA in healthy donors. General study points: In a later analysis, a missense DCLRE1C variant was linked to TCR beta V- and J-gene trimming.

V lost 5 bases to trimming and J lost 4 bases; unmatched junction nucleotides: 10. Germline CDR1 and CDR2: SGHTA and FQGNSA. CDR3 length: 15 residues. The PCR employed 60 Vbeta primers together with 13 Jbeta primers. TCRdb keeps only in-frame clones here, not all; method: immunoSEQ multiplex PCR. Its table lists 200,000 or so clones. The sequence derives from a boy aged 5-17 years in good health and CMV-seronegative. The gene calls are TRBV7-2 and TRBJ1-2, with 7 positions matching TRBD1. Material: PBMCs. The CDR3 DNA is TGTGCCAGCAGCCGAGACAGGGATCCCCTCTATGGCTACACCTTC. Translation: CASSRDRDPLYGYTF.